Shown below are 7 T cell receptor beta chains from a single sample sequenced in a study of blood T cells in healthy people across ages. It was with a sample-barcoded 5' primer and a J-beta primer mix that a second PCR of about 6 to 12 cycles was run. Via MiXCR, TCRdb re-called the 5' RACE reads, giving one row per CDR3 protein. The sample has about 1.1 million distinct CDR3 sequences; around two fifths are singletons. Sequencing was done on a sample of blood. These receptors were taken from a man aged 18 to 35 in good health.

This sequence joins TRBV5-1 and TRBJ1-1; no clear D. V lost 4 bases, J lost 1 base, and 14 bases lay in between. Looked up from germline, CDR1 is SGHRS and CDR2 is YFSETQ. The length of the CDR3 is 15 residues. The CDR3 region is CASSDNDTPNTEAFF. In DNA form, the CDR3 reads TGCGCCAGCAGCGATAACGACACGCCGAACACTGAAGCTTTCTTT.

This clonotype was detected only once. The CDR3 is CAISNPGTSGGIDNEQYF. DNA of the CDR3: TGTGCCATCAGCAACCCAGGGACTAGCGGGGGGATAGACAATGAGCAGTACTTC. The rearrangement links TRBV10-3 to TRBJ2-5, with 15 bases that match TRBD2. Germline CDR1 ENHRY, CDR2 SYGVKD. The V and J ends lost 6 bases and 11 bases, in that order; junction bases with no gene match: 19. This CDR3 is built from 18 residues.

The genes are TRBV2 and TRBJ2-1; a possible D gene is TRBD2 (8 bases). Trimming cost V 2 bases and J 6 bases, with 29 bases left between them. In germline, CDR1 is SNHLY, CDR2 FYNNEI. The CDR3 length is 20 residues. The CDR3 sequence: CASSEQIQGVTSEGANEQFF. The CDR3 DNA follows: TGTGCCAGCAGTGAACAGATTCAGGGGGTGACTAGCGAGGGGGCCAATGAGCAGTTCTTC.

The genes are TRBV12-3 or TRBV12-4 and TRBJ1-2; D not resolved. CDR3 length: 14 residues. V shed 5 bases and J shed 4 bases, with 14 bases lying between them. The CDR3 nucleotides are TGTGCCAGCAGTGTTGCGGGCTCAGGCTATGGCTACACCTTC. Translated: CASSVAGSGYGYTF.

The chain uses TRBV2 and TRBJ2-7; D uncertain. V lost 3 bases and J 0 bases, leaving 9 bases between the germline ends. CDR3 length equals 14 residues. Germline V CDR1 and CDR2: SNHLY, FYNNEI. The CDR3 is CASSDSHISYEQYF. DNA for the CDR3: TGTGCCAGCAGTGATAGCCACATCTCCTACGAGCAGTACTTC. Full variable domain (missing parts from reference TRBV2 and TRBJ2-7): EPEVTQTPSHQVTQMGQEVILRCVPISNHLYFYWYRQILGQKVEFLVSFYNNEISEKSEIFDDQFSVERPDGSNFTLKIRSTKLEDSAMYFCASSDSHISYEQYFGPGTRLTVT.

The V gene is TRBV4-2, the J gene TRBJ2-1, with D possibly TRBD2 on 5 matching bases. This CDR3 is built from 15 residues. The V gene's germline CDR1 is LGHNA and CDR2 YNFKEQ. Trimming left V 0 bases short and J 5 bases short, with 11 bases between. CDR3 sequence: CASSQDLGENNEQFF. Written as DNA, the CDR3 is TGTGCCAGCAGCCAAGATCTGGGAGAGAACAATGAGCAGTTCTTC.

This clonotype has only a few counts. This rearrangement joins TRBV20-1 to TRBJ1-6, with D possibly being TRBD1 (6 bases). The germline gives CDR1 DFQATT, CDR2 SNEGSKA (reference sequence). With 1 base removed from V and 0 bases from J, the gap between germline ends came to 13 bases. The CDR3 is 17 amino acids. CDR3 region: CSARAPTGSSYNSPLHF. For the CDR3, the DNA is TGCAGTGCTAGAGCCCCGACAGGATCCTCCTATAATTCACCCCTCCACTTT.